Below, 7 T cell receptor beta chains from the same sample are listed, as sequenced in a study of TIL therapy for anti-PD-1-resistant metastatic lung cancer (dated by TCRdb to the early 2020s). Using bias-controlled multiplex PCR with the immunoSEQ v3 hsTCRB kit, the TCR beta CDR3 regions were amplified from genomic DNA. The source is immuneACCESS, and TCRdb retained only in-frame sequences with V and J called. Part of the clones is not carried over; for the studies checked, unresolved V genes explain less than half of this, and the remainder is unexplained. This sample has tens of thousands of clones in its table, and 60% to 85% of those were observed once. The top ten hold 5.6% of the sample. The time point label of this sample denotes: pre-treatment sample, taken before nivolumab and TIL therapy. The baseline tumor samples were excised metastases, mostly pleural nodules or supraclavicular lymph nodes, taken from the same resection that was used to grow TIL.

Sequences were derived from tumor tissue, sampled at baseline. The receptors originated from a person aged 30 to 80 with non-small cell lung cancer.

V usage is TRBV6-5 and J usage is TRBJ1-4; no clear D. V lost 4 bases, J lost 0 bases, and 6 bases lay in between. From germline, CDR1 is MNHEY and CDR2 SVGAGI. CDR3 length: 14 residues. The CDR3 spells CASSFGATNEKLFF. Here the CDR3 DNA reads TGTGCCAGCAGTTTCGGTGCAACTAATGAAAAACTGTTTTTT.

Only one count was recorded for this clone. This sequence joins TRBV5-6 and TRBJ2-3; 11 bases agree with TRBD2. V lost 2 bases to trimming and J lost 4 bases; unmatched junction nucleotides: 3. The CDR3 covers 15 residues. Germline lookup yields CDR1 SGHDT and CDR2 YYEEEE. The CDR3: CASSFSGRAADTQYF. The CDR3, as DNA: TGTGCCAGCAGCTTTAGCGGGAGGGCCGCAGATACGCAGTATTTT.

This sequence joins TRBV10-3 and TRBJ2-3, with TRBD2 matching over 8 bases. V shed 6 bases and J 2 bases; nucleotides not matched to a gene: 4. This CDR3 is 14 amino acids long. Looked up from germline, CDR1 is ENHRY and CDR2 is SYGVKD. The CDR3 region is CAISPAGATDTQYF. The DNA for the CDR3 is TGTGCCATCAGCCCAGCGGGGGCCACAGATACGCAGTATTTT.

The chain employs TRBV2 and TRBJ1-1; a possible D gene is TRBD1 (6 bases). V lost 6 bases to trimming and J lost 2 bases, with 13 bases between them. The CDR3 totals 14 residues. CDR1 SNHLY and CDR2 FYNNEI come from the germline V gene. CDR3 nucleotide sequence: TGTGCCAGCAGCAAGGGGGGCTCAAACACTGAAGCTTTCTTT. This gives the protein CASSKGGSNTEAFF.

The V and J genes are TRBV7-8 and TRBJ2-5; 7 nucleotides line up with TRBD1. Trimming at V came to 0 bases and at J to 0 bases, leaving 1 base not matched to a gene. This CDR3 contains 15 residues. The V gene's germline CDR1 is SGHVS and CDR2 FQNEAQ. In nucleotides, the CDR3 is TGTGCCAGCAGCTTAGCGGGACAGAACCAAGAGACCCAGTACTTC. This translates into CASSLAGQNQETQYF. Supplemented by reference TRBV7-8 and TRBJ2-5, the full variable domain reads GAGVSQSPRYKVAKRGQDVALRCDPISGHVSLFWYQQALGQGPEFLTYFQNEAQLDKSGLPSDRFFAERPEGSVSTLKIQRTQQEDSAVYLCASSLAGQNQETQYFGPGTRLLVL.

This clone has just a few counts. This sequence joins TRBV2 and TRBJ2-7; TRBD2 aligns across 9 bases. Losses at the gene ends were 7 bases for V and 1 base for J; bases not matched to a gene: 5. There are 14 residues in the CDR3. Germline lookup yields CDR1 SNHLY and CDR2 FYNNEI. The CDR3 sequence is CASITGLASYEQYF. CDR3 nucleotides: TGTGCCAGCATTACGGGACTAGCTTCCTACGAGCAGTACTTC.

The V call is TRBV5-1, the J call TRBJ2-1; 9 bases are shared with TRBD2. V lost 1 base to trimming and J lost 4 bases; unmatched junction nucleotides: 0. Germline V lookup: CDR1 SGHRS, CDR2 YFSETQ. The CDR3 loop spans 14 amino acids. CDR3: CASSLTSGYNEQFF. The CDR3 DNA follows: TGCGCCAGCAGCTTGACTAGCGGGTACAATGAGCAGTTCTTC.